Below, 9 T cell receptor beta chains from the same sample are listed, as sequenced in a study of T cells in Graves' hyperthyroidism and ophthalmopathy. Regions amplified from RNA transcripts were the TCR beta CDR3 regions. First-round RT-PCR with HTBI primers amplified the TCR CDR3 region. MiXCR was run by TCRdb on the multiplex PCR reads, yielding one entry per CDR3 protein. Here the sample spans over 650,000 distinct CDR3 sequences, around 15% being singletons. The sample taken for sequencing was blood. The receptors derive from a man younger than 35 with Graves' hyperthyroidism.

This clonotype has only a few counts. A much larger clone is a single base away; this may be a read error. The genes are TRBV28 and TRBJ1-1; D gene ambiguous. Germline V gene sequence: CDR1 MDHEN, CDR2 SYDVKM. V was clipped by 1 base and J by 1 base, with 7 bases between them. CDR3 length: 14 amino acids. The CDR3 reads CASSLFGKNTEAFF. The CDR3 nucleotides read TGTGCCAGCAGTTTATTCGGCAAGAACACTGAAGCTTTCTTT.

This clonotype has just a few counts. The V call is TRBV4-3, the J call TRBJ2-7, with 10 bases aligning to TRBD1. The CDR3 has 16 amino acids. Germline trimming cut 0 bases from V and 3 bases from J; bases unmatched to any gene: 5. Germline CDR1 and CDR2: LGHNA and YSLEER. CDR3 sequence reads: CASSQEIGDRGYEQYF. CDR3 DNA sequence: TGCGCCAGCAGCCAAGAGATCGGGGACAGGGGCTACGAGCAGTACTTC.

V gene TRBV5-6 combines with J gene TRBJ2-3, with TRBD2 matching over 11 bases. The CDR3 spans 19 residues. Per germline, CDR1 SGHDT and CDR2 YYEEEE. Trimming took 0 bases from V and 2 from J; bases not matched to a gene: 11. The CDR3 reads CASSLAGTSGSLLTDTQYF. The CDR3 coding sequence is TGTGCCAGCAGCTTGGCGGGAACTAGCGGGAGCCTCCTCACAGATACGCAGTATTTT. Together with reference TRBV5-6 and TRBJ2-3, the CDR3 gives the full variable domain: DAGVTQSPTHLIKTRGQQVTLRCSPKSGHDTVSWYQQALGQGPQFIFQYYEEEERQRGNFPDRFSGHQFPNYSSELNVNALLLGDSALYLCASSLAGTSGSLLTDTQYFGPGTRLTVL.

The chain carries TRBV6-2 or TRBV6-3 and TRBJ2-3, with 7 bases aligning to TRBD2. The CDR3 covers 17 residues. The germline V gene encodes CDR1 MNHEY and CDR2 SVGEGT. The J segment lost 1 base and the V segment lost 5 bases, leaving 12 bases of the junction unmatched. CDR3 loop: CASSGPHGGFGTDTQYF. CDR3 DNA: TGTGCCAGCAGTGGTCCCCACGGGGGGTTCGGCACAGATACGCAGTATTTT.

The table lists this clonotype with many counts. The rearrangement joins TRBV13 to TRBJ1-2, with D maybe TRBD1 (5 bases). V was trimmed by 2 bases and J by 5 bases, leaving 15 bases between them. The CDR3 contains 15 residues. In germline, CDR1 is PRHDT, CDR2 FYEKMQ (reference sequence). The CDR3 protein is CASSLRQDNTYGYTF. Here the CDR3 DNA reads TGTGCCAGCAGCTTAAGGCAGGACAACACTTATGGCTACACCTTC. The whole variable domain, filled in from reference TRBV13 and TRBJ1-2, reads AAGVIQSPRHLIKEKRETATLKCYPIPRHDTVYWYQQGPGQDPQFLISFYEKMQSDKGSIPDRFSAQQFSDYHSELNMSSLELGDSALYFCASSLRQDNTYGYTFGSGTRLTVV.

This clonotype has a count of ten or more. The chain employs TRBV7-9 and TRBJ1-2, with no clear D. The CDR3 has 14 amino acids. Germline V gene lookup returns CDR1 SEHNR and CDR2 FQNEAQ (reference sequence). Trimming removed 1 base from V and 2 bases from J, with 8 bases in between. Written as DNA, the CDR3 is TGTGCCAGCAGCTTAGATCGTCGGAACTATGGCTACACCTTC. Encoded protein: CASSLDRRNYGYTF.

The chain carries TRBV3-1 and TRBJ2-5; perhaps D is TRBD1 or TRBD2 (6 bases each). V gave up 0 bases and J gave up 10 bases, with 9 bases separating them. Germline loops: CDR1 LGHDT, CDR2 YNNKEL (reference sequence). The CDR3 runs 12 residues. The CDR3 bases are TGTGCCAGCAGCCAAGATAAGGGGGGCCAGTACTTC. Translated, it gives CASSQDKGGQYF.

The sample holds a few counts of this clonotype. The V call is TRBV6-1, the J call TRBJ1-5; D gene uncertain. The germline CDR1 and CDR2 sequences are MNHNS and SASEGT. With 3 bases removed from V and 4 bases from J, the gap between germline ends came to 13 bases. The CDR3 has 15 amino acids. The CDR3 here is CASSEVSVGNQPQHF. The CDR3 DNA reads TGTGCCAGCAGTGAGGTCTCGGTGGGAAATCAGCCCCAGCATTTT.

This chain connects TRBV27 to TRBJ2-3; 10 nucleotides line up with TRBD1. The length of the CDR3 is 16 residues. Germline V gives CDR1 MNHEY, CDR2 SMNVEV (reference sequence). V lost 6 bases and J lost 3; bases outside the gene matches: 9. This chain's CDR3 is CASSPRDRGRTDTQYF. As DNA, the CDR3 is TGTGCCAGCAGCCCCAGAGACAGGGGGCGAACAGATACGCAGTATTTT.